These 5 T cell receptor beta chains originate from one sample sequenced in a study of blood T cell repertoires in COVID-19. Sequencing used immunoSEQ multiplex PCR; TCRdb keeps in-frame clones, though not all of them. The sample holds about 95,000 clones, around 90% seen once. Specimen: peripheral blood. Source of these receptors: a man aged 60 to 75 with COVID-19, enrolled during active disease.

This sequence joins TRBV2 and TRBJ2-7, with a tentative D call TRBD2 (6 bases). This CDR3 spans 14 amino acids. Germline V gives CDR1 SNHLY, CDR2 FYNNEI. Trimming shortened V by 7 bases and J by 2 bases, and 15 bases separated the two germline ends. CDR3 amino acids: CASIGGDSAYEQYF. Here the CDR3 DNA reads TGTGCCAGCATCGGAGGGGACTCAGCCTACGAGCAGTACTTC.

Sample share makes this clone medium-sized. This chain joins TRBV5-6 and TRBJ2-7; tentative D call: TRBD1 (5 bases). The CDR3 is 14 amino acids. Per germline, CDR1 SGHDT and CDR2 YYEEEE. V was shortened by 0 bases and J by 2 bases, with 9 bases between the two germline ends. The CDR3 region has the DNA TGTGCCAGCAGCTTGGGCGACAGCACCTACGAGCAGTACTTC. This gives the protein CASSLGDSTYEQYF.

This sequence joins TRBV19 and TRBJ2-5, with 7 bases fitting TRBD2. The J segment lost 0 bases and the V segment lost 4 bases, leaving 8 bases of the junction unmatched. Germline CDR1 is LNHDA and CDR2 is SQIVND (reference sequence). The CDR3 length is 16 residues. The DNA for the CDR3 is TGTGCCAGTAGTAAGTCTAGGCTAGCGGACCAAGAGACCCAGTACTTC. It is translated as CASSKSRLADQETQYF.

The V gene is TRBV2, the J gene TRBJ1-1, with 8 bases matching TRBD1. Germline trimming cut 4 bases from V and 6 bases from J; bases unmatched to any gene: 13. CDR1 and CDR2 from the germline V gene are SNHLY and FYNNEI. The CDR3 covers 16 residues. CDR3 sequence: CASSGDRTGRRPEAFF. The CDR3 coding sequence is TGTGCCAGCAGTGGAGATCGGACAGGGAGGAGACCTGAAGCTTTCTTT.

The rearrangement joins TRBV12-3 or TRBV12-4 to TRBJ1-1, with TRBD1 as a possible D gene (6 bases). The CDR3 runs to 13 residues. V was trimmed by 3 bases and J by 7 bases, leaving 12 bases between them. CDR3 coding DNA: TGTGCCAGCAGTTTCCCGGGGGGCAGTGAAGCTTTCTTT. As protein: CASSFPGGSEAFF.